Listed below are T cell receptor beta chains from one sample, sequenced in a study of OX40 agonist ivuxolimab in advanced cancers. Some clones are missing from TCRdb's copy, which holds only in-frame ones; the method was immunoSEQ multiplex PCR. The sample consists of roughly 80,000 clones, about 82% of them appearing once. The specimen comprised CD4+ or CD8+ T cells sorted from blood, sampled in a trial of the OX40 agonist ivuxolimab. The receptor set was obtained from an adult with an advanced solid tumor such as melanoma, head and neck, liver or kidney cancer. Both conserved end residues are part of each CDR3. Fields, in order: V gene, CDR3 protein.

>TRBV19
CASRPGGTYEQYF
>TRBV6-6
CASSLLAGGYEQYF
>TRBV6-1
CASTIGPTGDYGYTF
>TRBV6-6
CASSYLRQANYGYTF
>TRBV12-5
CASGWGQGFYEQYF
>TRBV18
CASSPRGEKLFF
>TRBV6-6
CASSSREGNTEAFF
>TRBV5-6
CASGLGSAEQYF
>TRBV7-6
CASSLQSGLNQPQHF
>TRBV5-1
CASSLTSGSGEQFF
>TRBV18
CASSPISTHEQYF
>TRBV7-2
CASSLREGKNIQYF
>TRBV4-2
CASSQDRGGGGVHEQFF
>TRBV27
CASWDRRNTIYF